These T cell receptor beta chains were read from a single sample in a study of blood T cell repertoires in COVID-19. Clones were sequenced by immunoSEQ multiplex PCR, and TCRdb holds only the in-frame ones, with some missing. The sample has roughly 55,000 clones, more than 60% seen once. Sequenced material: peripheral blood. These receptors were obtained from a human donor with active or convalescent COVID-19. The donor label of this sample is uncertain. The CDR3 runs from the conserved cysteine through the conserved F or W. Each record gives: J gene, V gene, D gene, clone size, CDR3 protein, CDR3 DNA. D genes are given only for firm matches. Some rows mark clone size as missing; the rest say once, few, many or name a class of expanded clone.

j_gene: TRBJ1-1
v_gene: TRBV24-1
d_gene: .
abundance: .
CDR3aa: CATSDSTGNTEAFF
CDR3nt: TGTGCCACCAGTGATTCAACGGGGAACACTGAAGCTTTCTTT

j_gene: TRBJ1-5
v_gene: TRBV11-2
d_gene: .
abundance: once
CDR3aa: CASSRQMNQPQHF
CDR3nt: TGTGCCAGCAGCCGACAGATGAATCAGCCCCAGCATTTT

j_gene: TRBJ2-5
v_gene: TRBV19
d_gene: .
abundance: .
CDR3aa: CASSIEGTEVEKTQYF
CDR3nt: TGTGCCAGTAGTATAGAAGGAACCGAGGTGGAGAAGACCCAGTACTTC

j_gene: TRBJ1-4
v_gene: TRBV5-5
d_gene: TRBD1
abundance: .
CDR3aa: CASSFTGGTNEKLFF
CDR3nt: TGTGCCAGCAGCTTCACAGGGGGCACTAATGAAAAACTGTTTTTT

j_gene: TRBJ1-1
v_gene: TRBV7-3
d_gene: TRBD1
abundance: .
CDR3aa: CASSSQGAAATEAFF
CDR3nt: TGTGCCAGCAGCTCCCAGGGGGCGGCGGCCACTGAAGCTTTCTTT

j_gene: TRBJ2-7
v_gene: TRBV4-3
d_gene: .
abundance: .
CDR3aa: CASSQEGVLGEGTYEQYF
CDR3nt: TGCGCCAGCAGCCAAGAAGGTGTGCTGGGAGAGGGTACCTACGAGCAGTACTTC

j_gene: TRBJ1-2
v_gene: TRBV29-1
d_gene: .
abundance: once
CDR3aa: CSVETPSGYTF
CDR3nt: TGCAGCGTGGAGACCCCATCCGGCTACACCTTC

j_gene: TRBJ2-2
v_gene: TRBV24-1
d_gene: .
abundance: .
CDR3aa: CATSDPRTGELFF
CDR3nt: TGTGCCACCAGTGATCCCAGGACCGGGGAGCTGTTTTTT

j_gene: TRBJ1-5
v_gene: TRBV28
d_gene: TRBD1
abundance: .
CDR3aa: CASSQADRVREPQHF
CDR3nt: TGTGCCAGCAGTCAGGCCGACAGGGTGAGAGAACCCCAGCATTTT

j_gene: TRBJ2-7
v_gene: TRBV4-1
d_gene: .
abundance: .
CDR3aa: CASSQQDWTAGRRYEQYF
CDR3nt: TGCGCCAGCAGCCAGCAGGACTGGACAGCGGGAAGAAGATACGAGCAGTACTTC

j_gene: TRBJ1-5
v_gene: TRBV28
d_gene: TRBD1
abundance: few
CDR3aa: CASSDRADQPQHF
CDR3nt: TGTGCCAGCTCCGACAGGGCAGACCAGCCCCAGCATTTT

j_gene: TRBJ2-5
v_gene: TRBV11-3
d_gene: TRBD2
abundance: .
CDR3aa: CASSHGPTSGGPQETQYF
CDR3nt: TGTGCCAGCAGCCACGGGCCTACTAGCGGGGGACCCCAAGAGACCCAGTACTTC

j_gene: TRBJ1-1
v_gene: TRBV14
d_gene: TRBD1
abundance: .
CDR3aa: CASSQERQGDTEAFF
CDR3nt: TGTGCCAGCAGCCAAGAACGACAGGGGGACACTGAAGCTTTCTTT

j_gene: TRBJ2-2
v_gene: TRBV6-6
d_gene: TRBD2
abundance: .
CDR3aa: CASRDLAGANTGELFF
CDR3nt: TGTGCCAGCAGGGACCTAGCGGGAGCGAACACCGGGGAGCTGTTTTTT

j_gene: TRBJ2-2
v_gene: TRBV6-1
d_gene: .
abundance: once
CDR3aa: CASSESGATGELFF
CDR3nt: TGTGCCAGCAGTGAATCGGGAGCAACCGGGGAGCTGTTTTTT

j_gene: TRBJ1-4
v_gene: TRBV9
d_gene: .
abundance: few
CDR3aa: CASSVGLGQAAKLFF
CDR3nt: TGTGCCAGCAGCGTAGGGTTGGGGCAGGCGGCCAAACTGTTTTTT

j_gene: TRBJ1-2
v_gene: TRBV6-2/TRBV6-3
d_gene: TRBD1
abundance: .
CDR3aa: CASSDWDRRSEVRYGYTF
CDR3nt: TGTGCCAGCAGTGACTGGGACAGGCGGTCCGAAGTTCGCTATGGCTACACCTTC

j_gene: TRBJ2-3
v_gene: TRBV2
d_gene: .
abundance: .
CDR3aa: CASVTADTQYF
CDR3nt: TGTGCCAGCGTTACGGCAGATACGCAGTATTTT

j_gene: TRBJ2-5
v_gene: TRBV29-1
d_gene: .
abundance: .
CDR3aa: CSVDKQQETQYF
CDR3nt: TGCAGCGTTGATAAACAACAAGAGACCCAGTACTTC

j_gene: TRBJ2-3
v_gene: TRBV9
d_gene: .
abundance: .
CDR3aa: CASSIYRERADTQYF
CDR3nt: TGTGCCAGCAGCATCTACAGGGAGAGAGCAGATACGCAGTATTTT

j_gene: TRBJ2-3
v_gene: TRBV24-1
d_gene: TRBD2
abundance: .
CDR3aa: CATSDAGTSGPDTQYF
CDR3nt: TGTGCCACCAGTGATGCGGGGACTAGCGGTCCGGATACGCAGTATTTT

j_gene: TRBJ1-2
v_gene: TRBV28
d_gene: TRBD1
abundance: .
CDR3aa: CASSPGQGRGYTF
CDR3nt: TGTGCCAGCAGCCCGGGACAGGGCCGCGGCTACACCTTC

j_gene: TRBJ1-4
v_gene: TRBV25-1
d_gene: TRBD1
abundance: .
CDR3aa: CASSARTGGSEKLFF
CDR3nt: TGTGCCAGCAGTGCCCGGACAGGCGGCTCCGAAAAACTGTTTTTT

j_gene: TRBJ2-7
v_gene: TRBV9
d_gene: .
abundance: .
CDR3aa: CASSVSSGVYEQYF
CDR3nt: TGTGCCAGCAGCGTATCTTCGGGGGTCTACGAGCAGTACTTC

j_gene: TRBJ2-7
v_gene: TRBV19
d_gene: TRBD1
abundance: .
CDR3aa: CASSIKGAGFYEQYF
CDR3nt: TGTGCCAGTAGTATAAAGGGGGCCGGGTTCTACGAGCAGTACTTC

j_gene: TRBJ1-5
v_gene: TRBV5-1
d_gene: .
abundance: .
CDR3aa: CASSLSRQENQPQHF
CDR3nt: TGCGCCAGCAGCTTGTCGAGACAGGAGAATCAGCCCCAGCATTTT

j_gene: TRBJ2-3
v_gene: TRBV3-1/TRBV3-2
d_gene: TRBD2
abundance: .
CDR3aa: CASSQIQSGRVNTQYF
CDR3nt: TGTGCCAGCAGCCAAATTCAAAGCGGGAGGGTGAATACGCAGTATTTT

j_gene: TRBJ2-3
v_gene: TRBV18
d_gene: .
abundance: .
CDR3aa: CASSPLRRSSTDTQYF
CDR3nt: TGTGCCAGCTCACCACTTAGGAGATCTAGCACAGATACGCAGTATTTT

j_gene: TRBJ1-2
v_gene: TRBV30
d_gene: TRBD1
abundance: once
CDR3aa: CAWSVGQGALLYGYTF
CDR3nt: TGTGCCTGGAGTGTAGGCCAGGGGGCCCTCCTGTATGGCTACACCTTC